What follows is one T cell receptor beta chain and its context. The data are from a study of immune evolution from preneoplasia to lung adenocarcinoma. In the study overall: HLA loss of heterozygosity: 7% AIS, less than 18% MIA, over 25% ADC, none AAH.

Method: immunoSEQ multiplex PCR; TCRdb's copy keeps in-frame clones and lacks some. The sample has 1,500 or so clones, roughly 73% seen once. Trimming cost V 6 bases and J 3 bases, with 15 bases left between them. CDR1 and CDR2 (germline): GTSNPN, SVGIG (reference sequence). The CDR3 consists of 14 residues. The receptor was derived from a person between 55 and 80 years old with lung adenocarcinoma. The rearrangement links TRBV30 to TRBJ1-5; tentatively, D is TRBD1 (5 bases). Sequenced: FFPE minimally invasive lung adenocarcinoma tissue. The CDR3 DNA reads as TGTGCCTGCAACCTCGACAGACCCAATCAGCCCCAGCATTTT. Translation gives CACNLDRPNQPQHF.